This TCR beta chain derives from a study of blood T cell repertoires in COVID-19. Germline-derived CDR1 and CDR2 are SEHNR and FQNEAQ (reference sequence). This CDR3 has 14 amino acids. V was clipped by 5 bases and J by 4 bases, with 14 bases between them. Source study methods: Reference gene primers were amplified, and this amplification served to estimate nucleated cell counts. Using immunoSEQ multiplex PCR, the repertoire was profiled, and TCRdb retains in-frame clones only, with some absent. D and trimming come from the DNA, and the V and J calls and clone size come from that table. The data hold 350,000 to 450,000 clones, with 85% observed a single time.

The rearrangement uses TRBV7-9 and TRBJ1-2; D uncertain. This clonotype was sampled from a woman aged 18-30 years with acute or convalescent COVID-19. Sequencing was done on a sample of peripheral blood. CDR3 amino acids: CASSPRGGGYGYTF. Here the CDR3 DNA reads TGTGCCAGCAGCCCTCGGGGAGGCGGCTATGGCTACACCTTC.